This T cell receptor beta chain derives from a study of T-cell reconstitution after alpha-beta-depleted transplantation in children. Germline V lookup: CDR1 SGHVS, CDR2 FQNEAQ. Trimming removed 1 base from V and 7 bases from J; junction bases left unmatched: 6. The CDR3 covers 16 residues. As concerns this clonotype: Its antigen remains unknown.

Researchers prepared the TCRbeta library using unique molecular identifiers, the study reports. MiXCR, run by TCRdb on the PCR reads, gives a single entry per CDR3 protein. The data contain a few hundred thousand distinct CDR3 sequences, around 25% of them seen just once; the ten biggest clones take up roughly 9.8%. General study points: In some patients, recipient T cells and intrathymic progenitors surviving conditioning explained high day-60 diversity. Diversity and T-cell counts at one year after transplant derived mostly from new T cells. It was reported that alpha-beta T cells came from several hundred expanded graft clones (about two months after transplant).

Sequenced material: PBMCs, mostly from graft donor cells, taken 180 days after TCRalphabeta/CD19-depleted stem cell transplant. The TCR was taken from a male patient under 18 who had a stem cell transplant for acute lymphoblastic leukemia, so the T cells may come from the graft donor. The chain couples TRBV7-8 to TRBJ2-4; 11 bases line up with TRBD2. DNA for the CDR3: TGTGCCAGCAGCTTAGTAGTAGCGGGAGGGCAGAACATTCAGTACTTC. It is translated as CASSLVVAGGQNIQYF. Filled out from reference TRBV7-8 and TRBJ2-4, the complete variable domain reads GAGVSQSPRYKVAKRGQDVALRCDPISGHVSLFWYQQALGQGPEFLTYFQNEAQLDKSGLPSDRFFAERPEGSVSTLKIQRTQQEDSAVYLCASSLVVAGGQNIQYFGAGTRLSVL.